These 23 T cell receptor beta chains came from one sample sequenced in a study of cytomegalovirus exposure and HLA in healthy donors. PCR was performed using 60 Vbeta and 13 Jbeta primers. Libraries were prepared by immunoSEQ multiplex PCR; TCRdb keeps only in-frame clonotypes and omits some of them. The table shows approximately 140,000 clones, with roughly 80% occurring only once. Sequences were obtained from PBMCs. The receptors stem from a boy aged 5-17 years in good health and CMV-seronegative.

The chain combines TRBV27 with TRBJ2-3, with D maybe TRBD2 (7 bases). Germline assignment: CDR1 MNHEY and CDR2 SMNVEV (reference sequence). V lost 2 bases to trimming and J lost 5 bases, with 17 bases between them. The CDR3 is 16 amino acids. For the CDR3, the DNA is TGTGCCAGCAGTTTAGGTGCTCGGGGGGCTGGAGATACGCAGTATTTT. This gives the protein CASSLGARGAGDTQYF.

This chain uses TRBV5-6 with TRBJ1-1, with D uncertain. Between the trimmed V and J ends, which lost 0 bases and 1 base, there was a span of 7 bases. The CDR3 spans 14 residues. CDR1 and CDR2 (germline): SGHDT, YYEEEE. In DNA, the CDR3 is TGTGCCAGCAGCTTGGCGGCAGGGAACACTGAAGCTTTCTTT. This codes for CASSLAAGNTEAFF.

The chain couples TRBV6-1 to TRBJ2-3; 7 bases align to TRBD2. With V trimmed by 3 bases and J by 3 bases, 3 bases remained unmatched. CDR1 and CDR2 from the germline V gene are MNHNS and SASEGT. The CDR3 is 14 amino acids. CDR3 protein: CASSEGGVTDTQYF. The CDR3 coding sequence is TGTGCCAGCAGTGAGGGGGGGGTGACAGATACGCAGTATTTT.

The gene calls are TRBV4-3 and TRBJ2-2, with 10 positions matching TRBD2. There are 19 residues in the CDR3. The V and J ends lost 0 bases and 6 bases, in that order; junction bases with no gene match: 13. In germline, CDR1 is LGHNA, CDR2 YSLEER. CDR3 nucleotide sequence: TGCGCCAGCAGCCAAGATCGCGGCCCAGCGGGAGGGCCATCCGGGGAGCTGTTTTTT. It translates to CASSQDRGPAGGPSGELFF.

The rearrangement joins TRBV7-2 to TRBJ2-5, with 8 bases fitting TRBD2. V gave up 5 bases and J gave up 3 bases; unmatched junction bases: 8. This CDR3 has 15 residues. Per germline, CDR1 SGHTA and CDR2 FQGNSA. The CDR3 DNA sequence: TGTGCCAGCAGCCCGTTAGCGGGAAGCGAAGAGACCCAGTACTTC. This gives the protein CASSPLAGSEETQYF. The full variable domain, completed using reference TRBV7-2 and TRBJ2-5, is GAGVSQSPSNKVTEKGKDVELRCDPISGHTALYWYRQSLGQGLEFLIYFQGNSAPDKSGLPSDRFSAERTGGSVSTLTIQRTQQEDSAVYLCASSPLAGSEETQYFGPGTRLLVL.

This chain uses TRBV30 with TRBJ2-4, with 8 bases aligning to TRBD2. V lost 0 bases and J lost 10; bases outside the gene matches: 17. CDR1 and CDR2 from the germline V gene are GTSNPN and SVGIG (reference sequence). CDR3 length: 17 amino acids. The CDR3 DNA reads TGTGCCTGGAGTGTAATCGAAGCGGGAGACCCTAAGGTGATTCAGTACTTC. Encoded protein: CAWSVIEAGDPKVIQYF.

Here the CDR3 reads CASSQQEKQFF. CDR3 bases: TGTGCCAGCAGCCAACAGGAGAAACAGTTCTTC. The J gene is TRBJ2-1, the V gene TRBV11-1; TRBD1 is a possible D gene (5 bases). The CDR3 totals 11 residues. Trimming removed 5 bases at V and 13 bases at J, with 12 bases between. Germline V CDR1 and CDR2: SGHAT, FQDESV (reference sequence).

The V and J genes are TRBV6-5 and TRBJ2-5, with TRBD1 matching 8 bases. The J call may be in error: the DNA end matches TRBJ2-7 better. The CDR3 is made up of 15 amino acids. CDR1 MNHEY and CDR2 SVGAGI come from the germline V gene. In nucleotides, the CDR3 is TGTGCCAGCAGGAGGGACAGGATGAGCTCCTACGAGCAGTACTTC. Its protein product is CASRRDRMSSYEQYF.

The CDR3 region has the DNA TGTGCCTGGACCTCGGGGGGGGGCGCGAACACTGAAGCTTTCTTT. It specifies CAWTSGGGANTEAFF. V gene TRBV30 combines with J gene TRBJ1-1; tentatively, D is TRBD1 (6 bases). V shed 4 bases and J shed 1 base, with 16 bases lying between them. The length of the CDR3 is 15 residues. From germline, CDR1 is GTSNPN and CDR2 SVGIG (reference sequence).

The chain links TRBV19 to TRBJ1-3, with D uncertain. Deletions cut 3 bases from V and 0 bases from J, with 12 bases between. CDR1 is LNHDA, CDR2 SQIVND, per germline (reference sequence). This CDR3 region has 16 residues. The CDR3 protein is CASSIPGSSSGNTIYF. CDR3 sequence (DNA): TGTGCCAGTAGTATCCCCGGGAGCAGCTCTGGAAACACCATATATTTT.

The genes are TRBV5-4 and TRBJ2-7, with TRBD2 as a possible D gene (6 bases). V lost 4 bases to trimming and J lost 4 bases, with 9 bases between them. The CDR3 is made up of 12 amino acids. The germline V gene has CDR1 SGHNT and CDR2 YYREEE (reference sequence). The CDR3 here is CASSLGTYEQYF. The CDR3 DNA reads TGTGCCAGCAGCCTTGGGACTTACGAGCAGTACTTC.

The J gene is TRBJ2-1, the V gene TRBV7-2; 12 nucleotides align to TRBD2. With V trimmed by 7 bases and J by 4 bases, 5 bases remained unmatched. From germline, CDR1 is SGHTA and CDR2 FQGNSA. CDR3 length: 15 residues. CDR3 in amino acids: CASIRTSGAYNEQFF. The CDR3 DNA reads as TGTGCCAGCATCCGGACTAGCGGGGCTTACAATGAGCAGTTCTTC.

This clone showed up just a few times. This chain connects TRBV19 to TRBJ2-7; D not certain. CDR3 length equals 12 residues. Germline CDR1 and CDR2: LNHDA and SQIVND (reference sequence). Trimming shortened V by 4 bases and J by 4 bases, and 8 bases separated the two germline ends. CDR3 in amino acids: CASSTAEYEQYF. The CDR3 bases are TGTGCCAGTAGTACCGCGGAGTACGAGCAGTACTTC.

The gene calls are TRBV27 and TRBJ1-5; 10 nucleotides agree with TRBD1. Germline V gives CDR1 MNHEY, CDR2 SMNVEV (reference sequence). Trimming took 4 bases from V and 5 from J; bases not matched to a gene: 17. The CDR3 sequence is 19 residues long. The CDR3: CASSSGGTGVGVIDQPQHF. CDR3 nucleotide sequence: TGTGCCAGCAGTTCAGGAGGGACAGGGGTAGGAGTGATCGATCAGCCCCAGCATTTT.

This chain links TRBV2 with TRBJ2-7, with 7 bases aligning to TRBD1. The CDR3 is 15 amino acids. Germline loops: CDR1 SNHLY, CDR2 FYNNEI. With 5 bases clipped from V and 6 bases from J, the junction kept 13 bases outside the gene matches. The CDR3 nucleotides read TGTGCCAGCAGTCTGGACAGGTCAAACCTGCTCGAGCAGTACTTC. Translating gives CASSLDRSNLLEQYF. Looking up the rest from reference TRBV2 and TRBJ2-7 gives the full variable domain: EPEVTQTPSHQVTQMGQEVILRCVPISNHLYFYWYRQILGQKVEFLVSFYNNEISEKSEIFDDQFSVERPDGSNFTLKIRSTKLEDSAMYFCASSLDRSNLLEQYFGPGTRLTVT.

V usage is TRBV19 and J usage is TRBJ1-5, with 8 bases matching TRBD1. The V gene's germline CDR1 is LNHDA and CDR2 SQIVND (reference sequence). This CDR3 is 15 amino acids long. V shed 5 bases, J shed 6 bases, and the junction held 9 bases outside the gene matches. CDR3 region: CASSVYGQGPQPQHF. CDR3 nucleotide sequence: TGTGCCAGTAGTGTCTACGGACAGGGCCCTCAGCCCCAGCATTTT. The full variable domain, in which reference TRBV19 and TRBJ1-5 provide the parts outside the CDR3, is DGGITQSPKYLFRKEGQNVTLSCEQNLNHDAMYWYRQDPGQGLRLIYYSQIVNDFQKGDIAEGYSVSREKKESFPLTVTSAQKNPTAFYLCASSVYGQGPQPQHFGDGTRLSIL.

The chain is built from TRBV30 and TRBJ1-3, with a possible D match to TRBD1 (5 bases). V gave up 0 bases and J gave up 4 bases, with 16 bases separating them. This CDR3 has 16 residues. Germline loops: CDR1 GTSNPN, CDR2 SVGIG (reference sequence). The CDR3 region is CAWSVAQGMRGNTIYF. In nucleotides, the CDR3 is TGTGCCTGGAGTGTTGCTCAGGGAATGCGCGGAAACACCATATATTTT.

J is TRBJ2-1 and V is TRBV5-6; possible D gene TRBD2, 6 bases. The CDR3 has 15 amino acids. V lost 6 bases and J lost 4, with 17 bases in between. The germline CDR1 and CDR2 sequences are SGHDT and YYEEEE. CDR3 DNA: TGTGCCAGCATGCCTTGGGGGGAGCCGTACAATGAGCAGTTCTTC. Translated: CASMPWGEPYNEQFF.

The chain employs TRBV27 and TRBJ2-1, with 12 positions matching TRBD2. Trimming took 5 bases from V and 0 from J; bases not matched to a gene: 5. Germline V CDR1 and CDR2: MNHEY, SMNVEV (reference sequence). The CDR3 spans 17 residues. In DNA, the CDR3 is TGTGCCAGCAGTCCAACGACTAGCGGGAGCTCCTACAATGAGCAGTTCTTC. It is translated as CASSPTTSGSSYNEQFF.

In this sample, this clone turned up a few times. This chain joins TRBV5-4 and TRBJ2-2, with 13 bases matching TRBD2. Germline assignment: CDR1 SGHNT and CDR2 YYREEE (reference sequence). The V segment lost 6 bases and the J segment 1 base; nucleotides outside the gene matches: 3. The CDR3 sequence is 16 residues long. The DNA of the CDR3 is TGTGCCAGCACCAGACTAGCGGGAGGGAACACCGGGGAGCTGTTTTTT. This translates into CASTRLAGGNTGELFF. The whole variable domain, remainder taken from reference TRBV5-4 and TRBJ2-2, is ETGVTQSPTHLIKTRGQQVTLRCSSQSGHNTVSWYQQALGQGPQFIFQYYREEENGRGNFPPRFSGLQFPNYSSELNVNALELDDSALYLCASTRLAGGNTGELFFGEGSRLTVL.

The CDR3 DNA sequence: TGCGCCAGCAGCCTTGGGACAGGGGGTAACATTCAGTACTTC. The encoded protein is CASSLGTGGNIQYF. The chain recombines TRBV5-1 with TRBJ2-4; TRBD1 agrees at 11 bases. Germline lookup yields CDR1 SGHRS and CDR2 YFSETQ. The CDR3 sequence is 14 residues long. V lost 4 bases to trimming and J lost 7 bases; unmatched junction nucleotides: 4. The complete variable domain, with remaining parts taken from reference TRBV5-1 and TRBJ2-4, reads KAGVTQTPRYLIKTRGQQVTLSCSPISGHRSVSWYQQTPGQGLQFLFEYFSETQRNKGNFPGRFSGRQFSNSRSEMNVSTLELGDSALYLCASSLGTGGNIQYFGAGTRLSVL.

The genes are TRBV9 and TRBJ1-1; the D gene is possibly TRBD1 (6 bases). Trimming removed 5 bases from V and 5 bases from J, with 16 bases in between. CDR1 is SGDLS, CDR2 YYNGEE, per germline. CDR3 size: 14 residues. The CDR3 region has the DNA TGTGCCAGCAGGAAGGGGGGGGAAGGGACTGAAGCTTTCTTT. Its protein is CASRKGGEGTEAFF.

V gene TRBV12-5 combines with J gene TRBJ1-5; D gene unclear. Germline assignment: CDR1 LGHNT and CDR2 FRNRAP. The CDR3 consists of 15 residues. Trimming removed 1 base from V and 2 bases from J, with 9 bases in between. The CDR3 reads CASGLDGFGNQPQHF. CDR3 nucleotides: TGTGCTAGTGGTTTGGACGGGTTCGGCAATCAGCCCCAGCATTTT.